This TCR beta chain was sequenced for a study of blood T cell repertoires in COVID-19. The assay was immunoSEQ multiplex PCR, and TCRdb's table has in-frame clones only and misses some. This sample carries roughly 70,000 clones, 90% of them seen once, and the ten largest clones take 1.3% to 1.5%. The origin of this receptor is a man aged 45-65 years with acute or convalescent COVID-19. The specimen sequenced was peripheral blood.

CDR3 in amino acids: CASSPIEGRTDTQYF. The DNA for the CDR3 is TGTGCCAGCTCACCCATAGAGGGCCGCACAGATACGCAGTATTTT. The chain couples TRBV18 to TRBJ2-3; D is possibly TRBD2 (5 bases). The CDR3 is 15 residues long. Trimming removed 3 bases from V and 1 base from J, with 11 bases in between. Germline CDR1 reads KGHSH; CDR2 reads LQKENI.